A single sample is the source of the 10 T cell receptor beta chains below, sequenced in a study of beta chain features in type 1 diabetes. Every isolated RNA sample was fully reverse transcribed, so sequencing captured expressed TCRB transcripts. Assay used: immunoSEQ multiplex PCR; TCRdb lists only in-frame clones, some missing. Of under 400,000 clones detected, roughly 12% appear once; the ten largest clones hold less than 0.02%. The material sequenced was naive CD4+ T cells from blood. These receptors were collected from a man between 18 and 29 years old in good health.

This clone was seen a few times. The CDR3 DNA follows: TGTGCCAGCAGCTCTGGACTAGCGGGAGCATCCTACGAGCAGTACTTC. It yields the protein CASSSGLAGASYEQYF. The rearrangement links TRBV5-4 to TRBJ2-7, with 13 positions matching TRBD2. CDR3 length: 16 amino acids. V shed 3 bases, J shed 1 base, and the junction held 4 bases outside the gene matches. From germline, CDR1 is SGHNT and CDR2 YYREEE (reference sequence).

This clone has a handful of counts. This chain links TRBV7-9 with TRBJ1-1; the match to TRBD1 covers 7 bases. The CDR3 covers 13 residues. With V trimmed by 6 bases and J by 5 bases, 6 bases remained unmatched. The germline V gene has CDR1 SEHNR and CDR2 FQNEAQ (reference sequence). This chain's CDR3 is CASRYYRGTEAFF. The CDR3 nucleotides are TGTGCCAGCAGATATTACAGGGGAACTGAAGCTTTCTTT.

This clone was found a few times. V usage is TRBV6-5 and J usage is TRBJ1-1; D might be TRBD1 (6 bases). This CDR3 is 12 amino acids long. Germline values: CDR1 MNHEY, CDR2 SVGAGI. Trimming shortened V by 6 bases and J by 6 bases, and 11 bases separated the two germline ends. CDR3 residues: CASRPTGSEAFF. The DNA of the CDR3 is TGTGCCAGCAGGCCAACAGGGTCTGAAGCTTTCTTT.

V usage is TRBV5-4 and J usage is TRBJ1-1; D is undetermined. This CDR3 is 15 amino acids long. The V end was cut by 0 bases, the J end by 4 bases, with 13 bases between. CDR1 and CDR2 from the germline V gene are SGHNT and YYREEE (reference sequence). Here the CDR3 DNA reads TGTGCCAGCAGCTTGGAAGGGAGAGGGAGCACTGAAGCTTTCTTT. This codes for CASSLEGRGSTEAFF.

This clone was detected a few times. The rearrangement links TRBV28 to TRBJ1-1; a possible D gene is TRBD1 (6 bases). CDR1 and CDR2 (germline): MDHEN, SYDVKM. The V and J ends lost 3 bases and 7 bases respectively, with 12 bases between them. The CDR3 runs 13 residues. The CDR3 DNA is TGTGCCAGCAGTTTTCACAGGGCAGGTGAAGCTTTCTTT. It yields the protein CASSFHRAGEAFF.

This clone was counted many times. This chain uses TRBV4-3 with TRBJ2-7; 7 bases map to TRBD1. The J segment lost 4 bases and the V segment lost 1 base, leaving 4 bases of the junction unmatched. From germline, CDR1 is LGHNA and CDR2 YSLEER. The length of the CDR3 is 14 residues. The chain's CDR3 is CASSQALQGYEQYF. CDR3 bases: TGCGCCAGCAGCCAAGCTCTACAGGGGTACGAGCAGTACTTC.

This clone was detected only a few times. Other DNA sequences within the sample encode an identical CDR3. This sequence joins TRBV5-1 and TRBJ2-3; no definite D call. Germline lookup yields CDR1 SGHRS and CDR2 YFSETQ. This CDR3 contains 14 residues. The germline V and J ends were trimmed by 0 bases and 0 bases, with 5 bases remaining between them. In DNA form, the CDR3 reads TGCGCCAGCAGCTTGGGAAGCAGCACAGATACGCAGTATTTT. This sequence encodes CASSLGSSTDTQYF.

The gene calls are TRBV6-5 and TRBJ2-4; possible D gene TRBD1, 6 bases. Trimming shortened V by 5 bases and J by 6 bases, and 14 bases separated the two germline ends. CDR1 and CDR2 from the germline V gene are MNHEY and SVGAGI. The CDR3 sequence is 14 residues long. CDR3 residues: CASSQPGQRNIQYF. Written as DNA, the CDR3 is TGTGCCAGCAGTCAACCTGGACAGAGAAACATTCAGTACTTC.

There are a few counts of this clone. This chain connects TRBV29-1 to TRBJ2-2, with 9 bases identical to TRBD1. With 2 bases clipped from V and 6 bases from J, the junction kept 4 bases outside the gene matches. The CDR3 consists of 14 residues. Per germline, CDR1 SQVTM and CDR2 ANQGSEA. CDR3 coding DNA: TGCAGCGTTGAATCGACAGGGGGGTCCGGGGAGCTGTTTTTT. Translation gives CSVESTGGSGELFF.

The CDR3 reads CASSPLAGEKTDTQYF. Written as DNA, the CDR3 is TGTGCCAGCTCACCACTTGCAGGGGAGAAGACAGATACGCAGTATTTT. The chain recombines TRBV18 with TRBJ2-3; possibly TRBD1 for D (6 bases). The CDR3 sequence is 16 residues long. V was pared by 1 base and J by 3 bases, with 14 bases between. Germline-derived CDR1 and CDR2 are KGHSH and LQKENI.